This T cell receptor (beta chain) was profiled in a study of shared clonotypes between healthy human individuals (dated by TCRdb to the early 2020s). Concerning the study at large: A couple of women and three men aged 18 to 49 years were included in the cohort. For each donor, three plates each were used for CD4 naive and CD4 memory, two plates were used for CD8 naive, and one plate was used for CD8 memory. Blood TCR repertoires of five healthy adults were deeply sequenced to estimate repertoire size and the extent of clonotype sharing between individuals. Libraries were prepared and TCR repertoires were sequenced by different laboratories using diverse techniques, in order to increase sequencing depth and limit assay-specific biases. Each donor's leukapheresis produced roughly between roughly 0.85 and 9 billion PBMCs.

TCR CDR3 regions were amplified from genomic DNA by multiplex PCR using the deep immunoSEQ assay. For each cell subset, the extracted genomic DNA was distributed evenly across all wells of several immunoSEQ 96-well plates, and each plate served as one replicate. For sorted subsets, about 200 ng genomic DNA, equal to some 28,000 T cell genomes, was loaded into each replicate PCR. The purified libraries were quantified using a Qubit 3.0 fluorometer, sized with a Bioanalyzer 2100, and then quantified again using the KAPA Library Quantification kit. Every immunoSEQ 96-well plate was sequenced on a separate single-read 150-cycle Illumina NextSeq 550 flow cell. Under the source paper's analysis protocol: Because the immunoSEQ output held only junctional sequences and lacked quality scores, the filtering could not match the filtering applied to full-length reads. To assign V/J genes and CDR3, sequences were annotated using PyIR, a Python wrapper for IgBLAST v1.9, with IMGT germline references. Reads with weak V/J assignments (E-value above 1e-6), missing CDR3, stop codons, out-of-frame junctions, or ambiguous translated residues were removed. V3J clonotypes were defined by identical inferred V gene, J gene, and CDR3 amino acid sequence. Percentage overlap between repertoires was calculated by dividing the number of shared unique clonotypes by the size of the smaller repertoire. Repertoire richness was assessed with RTK rarefaction, the Chao1 estimator, and Recon v2.1 estimates of unobserved clonotypes. For all TCRbeta clonotypes obtained by the gDNA method from a few donors, generation probabilities were computed with OLGA. Held by TCRdb, this immuneACCESS table contains in-frame sequences only and omits some clones. Under half of the omission traces to an unresolved V gene where checked; the cause of the rest is unknown. The D gene and trimming were derived from the DNA, and the V and J assignments and clone size from that table. Here the sample has over a million clones; more than 95% occur a single time. Of the sample, 1.2% is held by the ten largest clones.

The donors were healthy, HIV-negative adults who had no recently reported acute infections or vaccinations. Only Caucasian adults living in Nashville, Tennessee, USA were represented among the donors. CD4+ T cells were enriched by magnetic negative selection, after which naive cells were positively selected on CD45RA and the negative fraction was taken as the memory subset. Blood was obtained by leukapheresis, after which PBMCs were separated by Ficoll-Histopaque density gradient centrifugation and cryopreserved in liquid nitrogen vapor phase. Analytical flow cytometry was used to check the purity and quantity of every magnetically sorted T cell population. Genomic DNA was isolated from every sorted fraction and measured by UV absorbance on a Nanodrop 2000c. General study outcomes and caveats: Incomplete sequencing was indicated by rarefaction of sorted-subset datasets, despite the large sequencing depth. Naive subsets generally had larger estimated clonotype richness than memory subsets. Pairwise subsampling indicated that sequencing depth was expected to affect the degree of clonotype sharing among donors. The small number of donors limited the genetic and exposure-history diversity represented. Compared with non-shared clonotypes, the clonotypes found in all four sorted-subset donors had higher generation probabilities. Across four donors, roughly 5.1% of naive CD4, roughly 3.5% of naive CD8, under 2.5% of memory CD4, and about 0.4% of memory CD8 clonotypes were shared. Sampling was restricted to blood, and TCR repertoires in tissue are likely to differ from TCR repertoires in blood.

The germline V gene specifies MDHEN as CDR1 and SYDVKM as CDR2. V is reduced by 6 bases and J by 0 bases, leaving a spacing of 18 bases between them. There are 17 amino acids in the CDR3, from cysteine to phenylalanine inclusive. Only the CDR3 DNA stays, 51 bases, in frame from base 1. Regarding this clone: Its antigen remains undetermined. No much larger clone exists at a distance of one base, and base qualities are not known.

This clonotype was obtained from a man aged 25-40 years in good health. Sample: naive CD4+ T cells sorted from blood. Interpreted using the paper, the cell subset or site label stands for: CD45RA+ positively selected. This chain joins TRBV28 to TRBJ1-3, with TRBD1 as a weak D call on 5 bases. The CDR3 protein sequence reads: CASSFYPRGPSGNTIYF. The sequenced DNA: TGTGCCAGCAGCTTCTATCCAAGGGGCCCCTCTGGAAACACCATATATTTT.